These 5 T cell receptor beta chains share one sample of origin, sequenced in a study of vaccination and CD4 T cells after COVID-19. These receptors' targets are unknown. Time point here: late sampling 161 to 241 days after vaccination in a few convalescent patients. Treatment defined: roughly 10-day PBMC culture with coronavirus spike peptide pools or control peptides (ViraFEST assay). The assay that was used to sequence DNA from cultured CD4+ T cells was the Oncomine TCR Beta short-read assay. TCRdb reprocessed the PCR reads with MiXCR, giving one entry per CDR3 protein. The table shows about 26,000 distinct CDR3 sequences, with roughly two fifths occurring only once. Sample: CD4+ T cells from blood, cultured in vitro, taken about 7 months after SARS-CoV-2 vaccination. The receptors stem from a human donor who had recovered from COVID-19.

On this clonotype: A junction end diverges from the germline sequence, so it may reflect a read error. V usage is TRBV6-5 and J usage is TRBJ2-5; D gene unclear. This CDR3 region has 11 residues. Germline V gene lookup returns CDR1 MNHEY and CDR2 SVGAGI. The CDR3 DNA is TGTGCCAGCATACTGGAAGAGGCCCAGTACTTC. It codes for CASILEEAQYF.

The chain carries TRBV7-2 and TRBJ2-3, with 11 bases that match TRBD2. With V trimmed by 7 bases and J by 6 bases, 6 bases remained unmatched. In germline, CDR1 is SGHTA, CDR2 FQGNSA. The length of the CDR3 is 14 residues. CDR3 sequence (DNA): TGTGCCAGCAACACACTAGCGGGAGCGGATACGCAGTATTTT. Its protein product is CASNTLAGADTQYF.

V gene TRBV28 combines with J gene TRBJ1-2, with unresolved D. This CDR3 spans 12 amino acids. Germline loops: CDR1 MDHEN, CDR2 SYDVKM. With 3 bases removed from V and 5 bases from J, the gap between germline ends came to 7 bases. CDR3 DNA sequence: TGTGCCAGCAGTTTGGCGGGGTATGGCTACACCTTC. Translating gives CASSLAGYGYTF.

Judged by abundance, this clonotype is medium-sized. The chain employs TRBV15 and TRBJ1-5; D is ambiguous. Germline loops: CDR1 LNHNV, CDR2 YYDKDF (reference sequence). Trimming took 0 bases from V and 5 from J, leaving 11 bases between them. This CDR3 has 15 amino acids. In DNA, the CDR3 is TGTGCCACCAGCAGAGATCTAGGCAGTTATCAGCCCCAGCATTTT. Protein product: CATSRDLGSYQPQHF.

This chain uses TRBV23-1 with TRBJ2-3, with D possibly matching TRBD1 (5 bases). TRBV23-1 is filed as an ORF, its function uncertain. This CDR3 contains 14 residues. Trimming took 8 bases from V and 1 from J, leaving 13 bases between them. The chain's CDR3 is CASDQQGGTDTQYF. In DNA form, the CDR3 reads TGCGCCAGCGACCAGCAGGGCGGCACAGATACGCAGTATTTT.